What follows are 19 T cell receptor beta chains derived from one specimen sequenced in a study of identical twins. TCRdb re-called the 5' RACE reads through MiXCR, storing one row per CDR3 protein. Here the sample spans about 720,000 distinct CDR3 sequences, under 9% being singletons. This sample was shared with a second study, whose subject was yellow fever vaccine responses in identical twins.

Input material: PBMCs. Receptors were obtained from a young woman in good health.

This clonotype was seen ten or more times. The genes are TRBV12-3 or TRBV12-4 and TRBJ2-1; D is possibly TRBD1 (6 bases). V lost 6 bases and J 10 bases, leaving 13 bases between the germline ends. The CDR3 covers 12 residues. CDR3 region: CASSLQGWEQFF. CDR3 bases: TGTGCCAGCAGCTTACAGGGATGGGAGCAGTTCTTC.

This clonotype was seen only a few times. J is TRBJ2-3 and V is TRBV24-1; D is perhaps TRBD1 (5 bases). The CDR3 is made up of 13 amino acids. V was pared by 5 bases and J by 3 bases, with 8 bases between. Germline V gene data show CDR1 as KGHDR and CDR2 as SFDVKD. The DNA for the CDR3 is TGTGCCACCAGTGCAAGGGGTACAGATACGCAGTATTTT. It specifies CATSARGTDTQYF.

To note about this clonotype: This could be a read error, since a much larger clone is one nucleotide away. The chain recombines TRBV30 with TRBJ2-5; D is undetermined. The germline V gene encodes CDR1 GTSNPN and CDR2 SVGIG (reference sequence). The CDR3 has 11 residues. V lost 0 bases to trimming and J lost 4 bases, with 3 bases between them. CDR3 sequence reads: CAWSVRETQYF. The CDR3 bases are TGTGCCTGGAGTGTACGAGAGACCCAGTACTTC.

V gene TRBV28 combines with J gene TRBJ2-7, with 12 bases matching TRBD1. CDR1 and CDR2 from the germline V gene are MDHEN and SYDVKM. V lost 7 bases, J lost 6 bases, and 7 bases stayed unmatched. The length of the CDR3 is 14 residues. In DNA form, the CDR3 reads TGTGCCAGCACCTTAGGGGACAGGGGGCTCGAGCAGTACTTC. This translates into CASTLGDRGLEQYF.

There are a few counts of this clonotype. The chain recombines TRBV7-9 with TRBJ1-6; D may be TRBD1 (5 bases). Germline V gene data show CDR1 as SEHNR and CDR2 as FQNEAQ (reference sequence). Trimming removed 4 bases from V and 7 bases from J, with 14 bases in between. This CDR3 region has 15 residues. The CDR3 nucleotides read TGTGCCAGCAGCTCTGCCGGGACGTACAATTCACCCCTCCACTTT. It yields the protein CASSSAGTYNSPLHF.

The chain combines TRBV4-2 with TRBJ2-1; D is unclear. The CDR3 contains 14 residues. Between the trimmed V and J ends, which lost 5 bases and 7 bases, there was a span of 15 bases. CDR1 and CDR2 (germline): LGHNA, YNFKEQ. The CDR3 DNA reads TGTGCCAGCAGCTCGTTTGGGGTTCTTAATGAGCAGTTCTTC. Translation gives CASSSFGVLNEQFF.

This clonotype has only a few counts. The V call is TRBV6-2 or TRBV6-3, the J call TRBJ1-5, with 8 bases fitting TRBD1. J was trimmed by 3 bases and V by 6 bases; bases with no gene match: 7. Germline CDR1 MNHEY, CDR2 SVGEGT. CDR3 length: 15 residues. CDR3 nucleotide sequence: TGTGCCAGCAGACCCGGACAGGGATTCAATCAGCCCCAGCATTTT. Amino acids: CASRPGQGFNQPQHF.

This clonotype was seen a handful of times. The chain joins TRBV7-9 to TRBJ2-1, with 8 bases aligning to TRBD1. Germline assignment: CDR1 SEHNR and CDR2 FQNEAQ (reference sequence). Losses at the gene ends were 0 bases for V and 3 bases for J; bases not matched to a gene: 4. The CDR3 has 16 amino acids. CDR3 in amino acids: CASSLAGTGIYNEQFF. The CDR3 region has the DNA TGTGCCAGCAGCTTAGCGGGGACAGGTATCTACAATGAGCAGTTCTTC.

This clonotype was seen ten or more times. V usage is TRBV12-3 or TRBV12-4 and J usage is TRBJ2-3; D may be TRBD1 or TRBD2 (5 bases each). Trimming stripped 3 bases from V and 2 bases from J, with 9 bases between. This CDR3 is built from 14 residues. CDR3 residues: CASSFGTITDTQYF. CDR3 sequence (DNA): TGTGCCAGCAGTTTCGGGACCATCACAGATACGCAGTATTTT.

This clonotype was recorded many times. This chain joins TRBV10-3 and TRBJ2-1, with 13 nucleotides matching TRBD2. V was clipped by 3 bases and J by 13 bases; unmatched bases: 6. There are 14 residues in the CDR3. Germline-derived CDR1 and CDR2 are ENHRY and SYGVKD. The CDR3 reads CAISDELAGGNQFF. The DNA of the CDR3 is TGTGCCATCAGTGATGAACTAGCGGGAGGGAATCAGTTCTTC.

The gene calls are TRBV27 and TRBJ2-7; no firm D call. Germline CDR1 MNHEY, CDR2 SMNVEV (reference sequence). Trimming took 8 bases from V and 6 from J, leaving 14 bases between them. The CDR3 runs to 12 residues. CDR3 nucleotide sequence: TGTGCCAGCGCTAAGGTTTGGGGCGAGCAGTACTTC. Translation gives CASAKVWGEQYF.

This clonotype was picked up a small number of times. The genes are TRBV3-1 and TRBJ2-7; D unresolved. This CDR3 contains 14 residues. Germline CDR1 and CDR2: LGHDT and YNNKEL (reference sequence). The germline V and J ends were trimmed by 0 bases and 4 bases, with 10 bases remaining between them. The CDR3 spells CASSQDVVQYEQYF. CDR3 nucleotide sequence: TGTGCCAGCAGCCAAGATGTAGTACAGTACGAGCAGTACTTC.

This clonotype was detected ten times or more. The chain has TRBV12-3 or TRBV12-4 and TRBJ2-1; D perhaps matches TRBD2 (6 bases). Trimming left V 2 bases short and J 5 bases short, with 16 bases between. The CDR3 totals 16 residues. The DNA for the CDR3 is TGTGCCAGCAGTTTAAACACCGGGGGTCCCCACAATGAGCAGTTCTTC. Translation: CASSLNTGGPHNEQFF.

This clonotype was seen only a few times. V usage is TRBV20-1 and J usage is TRBJ2-1, with 16 positions matching TRBD2. Germline V lookup: CDR1 DFQATT, CDR2 SNEGSKA (reference sequence). The V and J ends lost 4 bases and 3 bases, in that order; junction bases with no gene match: 21. CDR3 length equals 22 residues. The CDR3 region is CSATARTLAGTSGGVHYNEQFF. The CDR3 bases are TGCAGTGCTACCGCAAGGACCTTGGCCGGGACTAGCGGGGGGGTTCACTACAATGAGCAGTTCTTC.

The chain has TRBV29-1 and TRBJ1-2, with 8 positions matching TRBD1. CDR1 SQVTM and CDR2 ANQGSEA come from the germline V gene. This CDR3 contains 14 residues. V dropped 3 bases and J dropped 2; count of bases not matched to a gene: 5. The CDR3 DNA follows: TGCAGCGTTGAGGGTGGGACAGGAAACTATGGCTACACCTTC. Translating it yields CSVEGGTGNYGYTF.

This clonotype was observed a few times. The chain employs TRBV28 and TRBJ2-3, with a weak D call TRBD1 (5 bases). CDR1 is MDHEN, CDR2 SYDVKM, per germline. The CDR3 consists of 15 residues. Trimming pared 3 bases from V and 1 base from J, leaving 11 bases between. CDR3 in amino acids: CASSFTGSGTDTQYF. In DNA form, the CDR3 reads TGTGCCAGCAGTTTCACAGGTTCGGGCACAGATACGCAGTATTTT.

V and J are TRBV4-2 and TRBJ2-7; 9 bases match TRBD1. In germline, CDR1 is LGHNA, CDR2 YNFKEQ. J was trimmed by 0 bases and V by 2 bases; bases with no gene match: 2. The length of the CDR3 is 15 residues. This chain's CDR3 is CASSQRTGASYEQYF. Written as DNA, the CDR3 is TGTGCCAGCAGCCAACGGACAGGGGCCTCCTACGAGCAGTACTTC.

The chain recombines TRBV18 with TRBJ2-7; D possibly uses TRBD1 or TRBD2 (5 bases each). Germline V lookup: CDR1 KGHSH, CDR2 LQKENI. Trimming removed 3 bases at V and 4 bases at J, with 16 bases between. CDR3 length: 15 residues. The DNA for the CDR3 is TGTGCCAGCTCACCCCCGGGACGACCTTCTTACGAGCAGTACTTC. This translates into CASSPPGRPSYEQYF.

Only a few counts were recorded for this clonotype. The V call is TRBV7-9, the J call TRBJ1-1; the D gene is possibly TRBD1 (5 bases). The CDR3 has 17 residues. The germline V gene encodes CDR1 SEHNR and CDR2 FQNEAQ (reference sequence). The V and J ends lost 1 base and 5 bases respectively, with 20 bases between them. The CDR3 sequence: CASSLDISGTSLTEAFF. The CDR3 DNA is TGTGCCAGCAGCTTAGATATCTCCGGGACCTCACTTACTGAAGCTTTCTTT.